This TCR beta chain stems from a study of metastatic and nonmetastatic thyroid tumors. On the study more broadly: Samples came from malignant and benign thyroid patients, and repertoires were compared across blood and tumor or nodule tissue.

Unmatched junction bases numbered 4, after V lost 5 bases and J lost 7 bases. Per the germline V gene, CDR1 is SGHTA and CDR2 is FQGNSA. This CDR3 contains 12 residues. Study-wide results and caveats: Within blood and tumor, benign nodules reportedly had significantly lower TCR beta diversity than malignant thyroid tumors did.

Original handling: The distant-metastasis classifier for papillary thyroid cancer was built from CDR3 differences across clinicopathological groups. TCRdb reanalyzed the PCR reads with MiXCR. None of the V and J calls come from the authors' own analysis; TCRdb made them. The sample consists of roughly 71,000 clones, around 19% of them appearing once. In the case of this clone: Its cognate antigen is unknown.

There were no patients who had received any treatment before thyroid surgery. The clonotype comes from a female donor with papillary thyroid cancer or a benign thyroid nodule (not recorded which). Some clones in this sample may be carry-over from other donors' samples. J is TRBJ2-7 and V is TRBV7-2, with TRBD1 matching over 8 bases. Sequencing input: blood. CDR3 sequence (DNA): TGTGCCAGCAGCCCAAGGACAGGGGAGCAGTACTTC. Its translation: CASSPRTGEQYF.